What follows is one TCR beta chain and its context. Its antigen is not yet known. It has no much larger one-base neighbor in the sample; base qualities were not kept. The data derive from a study of OX40 agonist ivuxolimab in advanced cancers. For the study in its entirety: Ivuxolimab was an agonistic, fully human IgG2 monoclonal antibody directed against OX40 (CD134), a costimulatory receptor. Intravenous ivuxolimab was administered to patients every 2 weeks at six dose levels: 0.01, 0.1, 0.3, 1.5, 3 and 10 mg/kg. The dose-escalation cohort was about 83% male with a mean age of roughly 62 years, ranging from about 20 to 85. Three dose-escalation patients achieved partial responses, one with hepatocellular carcinoma and two with cutaneous melanoma. Patients were allowed to have had prior anti-PD-1, anti-PD-L1 or anti-CTLA-4 therapy, and around 43% of the dose-escalation patients had been treated with checkpoint inhibitors. The paper describes the monotherapy dose-escalation part (N of about 47 patients) of the phase I trial of ivuxolimab. Among the roughly 54 dose-escalation patients, around 19 had hepatocellular carcinoma, about 15 melanoma, 9 renal cell carcinoma and 9 head and neck cancer. Peripheral TCRbeta sequencing was intended to test whether TCR sequence diversity was altered and clonal T-cell expansion was caused by ivuxolimab.

Including cysteine and phenylalanine, the CDR3 has 18 amino acids. This entry keeps only the CDR3 DNA: 54 bases, framed from base 1. From the germline V gene, CDR1 is MGHDK and CDR2 is SYGVNS. The germline V end is reduced by 0 bases and the J end by 6 bases; junction bases left unmatched: 6. Overall study results and their limits: Which antigens the clonally expanded peripheral T cells were specific for was not determined. At doses from 0.1 to 3.0 mg/kg, clonal expansion was seen in both CD4+ and CD8+ blood T cells between baseline and week 6. In partial responders in the 0.1-3.0 mg/kg groups, normalized peripheral clonal expansion was found to be among the lowest, especially among CD8+ T cells. After ivuxolimab, expanded clones were on average more numerous among CD8+ T cells than among CD4+ T cells. Low levels of normalized T-cell clonal expansion were also shown by some nonresponding patients.

Genomic DNA was extracted from sorted cells for sequencing of the TCRbeta CDR3 region. The immunoSEQ Assay was used for sequencing of TCRbeta CDR3 regions. As stored in TCRdb, this immuneACCESS dataset retains in-frame rearrangements with V and J assigned. A fraction of the clones does not appear; measured against another copy, unresolved V genes explain less than half of the discrepancy, and the remainder lacks a known reason. This sample is represented by tens of thousands of clones; 92% of them were singletons. In total, the top ten clones hold more than 0.95% of the sample. Patients with a history of autoimmune disease or receiving systemic immunosuppression were excluded from the trial. Peripheral blood for TCR sequencing was collected from all dose cohorts at baseline, on cycle 4 day 1, and on cycle 7 day 1. The samples were drawn from a first-in-human, open-label, multicenter phase I dose-escalation trial of ivuxolimab. Adults with locally advanced or metastatic melanoma, renal cell, hepatocellular, or head and neck squamous cell carcinoma were enrolled in the trial. Before TCR sequencing, CD4+ T cells and CD8+ T cells from peripheral blood were sorted into separate populations.

This receptor was identified in an adult with an advanced solid tumor such as melanoma, head and neck, liver or kidney cancer. Here the chain combines TRBV25-1 and TRBJ2-1, with 15 middle bases fitting TRBD2. This material consisted of CD4+ or CD8+ T cells sorted from blood, taken in a trial of the OX40 agonist ivuxolimab. The CDR3 sequence is CASSEYAGTSGRPNEQFF. The DNA is TGTGCCAGCAGTGAATATGCCGGGACTAGCGGGAGGCCCAATGAGCAGTTCTTC. Full variable domain (CDR3 extended with the reference TRBV25-1 and TRBJ2-1 proteins): EADIYQTPRYLVIGTGKKITLECSQTMGHDKMYWYQQDPGMELHLIHYSYGVNSTEKGDLSSESTVSRIRTEHFPLTLESARPSHTSQYLCASSEYAGTSGRPNEQFFGPGTRLTVL.